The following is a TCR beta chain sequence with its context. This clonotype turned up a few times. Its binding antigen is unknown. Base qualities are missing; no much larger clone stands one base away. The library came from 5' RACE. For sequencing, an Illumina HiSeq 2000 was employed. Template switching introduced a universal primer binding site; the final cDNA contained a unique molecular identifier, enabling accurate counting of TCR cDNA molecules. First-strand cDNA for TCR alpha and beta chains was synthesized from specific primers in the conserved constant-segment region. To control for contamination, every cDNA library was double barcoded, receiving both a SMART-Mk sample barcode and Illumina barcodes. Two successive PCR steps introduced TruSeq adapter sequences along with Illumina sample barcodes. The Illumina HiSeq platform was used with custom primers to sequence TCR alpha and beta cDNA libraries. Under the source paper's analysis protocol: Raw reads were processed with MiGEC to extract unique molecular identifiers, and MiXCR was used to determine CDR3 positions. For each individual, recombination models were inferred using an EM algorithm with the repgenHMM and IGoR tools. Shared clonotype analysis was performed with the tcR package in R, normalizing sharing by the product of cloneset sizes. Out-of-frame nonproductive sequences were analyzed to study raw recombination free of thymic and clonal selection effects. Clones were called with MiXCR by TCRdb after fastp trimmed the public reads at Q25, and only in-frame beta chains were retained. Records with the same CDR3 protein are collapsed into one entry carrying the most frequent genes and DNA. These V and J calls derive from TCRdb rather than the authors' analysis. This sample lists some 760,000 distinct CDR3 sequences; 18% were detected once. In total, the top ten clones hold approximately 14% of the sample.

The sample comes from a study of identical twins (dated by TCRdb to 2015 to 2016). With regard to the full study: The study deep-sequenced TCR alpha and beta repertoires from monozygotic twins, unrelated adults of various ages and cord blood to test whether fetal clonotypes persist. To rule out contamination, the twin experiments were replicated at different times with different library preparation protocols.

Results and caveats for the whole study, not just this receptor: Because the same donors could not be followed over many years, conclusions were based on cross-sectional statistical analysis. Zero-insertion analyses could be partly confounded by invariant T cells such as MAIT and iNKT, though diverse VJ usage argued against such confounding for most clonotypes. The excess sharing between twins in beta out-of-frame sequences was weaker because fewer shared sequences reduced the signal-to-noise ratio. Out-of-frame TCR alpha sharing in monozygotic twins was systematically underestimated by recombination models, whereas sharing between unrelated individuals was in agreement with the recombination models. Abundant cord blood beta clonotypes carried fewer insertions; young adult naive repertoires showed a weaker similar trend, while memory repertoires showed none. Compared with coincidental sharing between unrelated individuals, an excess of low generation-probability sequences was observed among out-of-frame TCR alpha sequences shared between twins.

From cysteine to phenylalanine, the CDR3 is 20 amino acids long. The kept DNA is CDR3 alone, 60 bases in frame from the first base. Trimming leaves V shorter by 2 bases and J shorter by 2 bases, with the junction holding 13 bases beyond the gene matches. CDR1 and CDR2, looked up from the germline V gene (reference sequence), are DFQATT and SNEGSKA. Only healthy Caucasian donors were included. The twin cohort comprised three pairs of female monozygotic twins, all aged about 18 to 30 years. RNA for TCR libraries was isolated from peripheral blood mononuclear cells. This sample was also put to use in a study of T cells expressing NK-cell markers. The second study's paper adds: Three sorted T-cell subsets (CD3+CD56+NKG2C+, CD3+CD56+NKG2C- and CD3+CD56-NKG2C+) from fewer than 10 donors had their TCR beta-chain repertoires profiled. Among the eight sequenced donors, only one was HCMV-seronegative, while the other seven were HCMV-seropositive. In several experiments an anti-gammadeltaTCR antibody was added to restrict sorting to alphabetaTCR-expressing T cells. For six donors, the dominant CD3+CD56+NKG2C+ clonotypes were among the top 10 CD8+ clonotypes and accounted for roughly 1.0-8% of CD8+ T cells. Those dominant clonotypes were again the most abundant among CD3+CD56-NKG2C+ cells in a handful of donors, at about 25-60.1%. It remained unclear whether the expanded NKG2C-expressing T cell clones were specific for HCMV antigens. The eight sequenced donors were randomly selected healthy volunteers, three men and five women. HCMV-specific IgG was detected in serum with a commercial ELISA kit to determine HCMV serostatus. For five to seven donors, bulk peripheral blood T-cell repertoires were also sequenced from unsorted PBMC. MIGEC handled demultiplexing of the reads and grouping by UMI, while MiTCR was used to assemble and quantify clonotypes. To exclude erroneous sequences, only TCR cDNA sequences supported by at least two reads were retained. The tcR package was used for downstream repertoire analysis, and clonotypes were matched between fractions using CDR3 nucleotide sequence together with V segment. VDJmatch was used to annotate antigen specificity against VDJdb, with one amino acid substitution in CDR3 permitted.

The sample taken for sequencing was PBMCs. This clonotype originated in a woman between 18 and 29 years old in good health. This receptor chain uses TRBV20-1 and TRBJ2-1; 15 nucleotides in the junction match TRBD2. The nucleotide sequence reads TGCAGTGCTAGACTTCCACTGGGGACTAGCGGGAGGCCCGCCTACAATGAGCAGTTCTTC. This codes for CSARLPLGTSGRPAYNEQFF.